This T cell receptor beta chain originates from a study of cytomegalovirus exposure and HLA in healthy donors. Whole-study findings and limits: The authors reported that TCR beta sequences could predict HLA-A and HLA-B alleles. These predictions were accurate for most subjects in the first cohort. Analyzed later, association rates of TCRs varied across HLA loci, with DRB1 most and HLA-C fewest. Roughly uniform depth of sequencing across donors was assumed in presence/absence analyses. There were a few CMV-associated chains whose specificity for CMV antigens was confirmed in vitro.

PCR was performed using 60 Vbeta and 13 Jbeta primers. Sequencing used immunoSEQ multiplex PCR; TCRdb keeps in-frame clones, though not all of them. The sample holds 100,000 to 150,000 clones, roughly 82% seen once. The V segment lost 4 bases and the J segment 8 bases; nucleotides outside the gene matches: 4. This CDR3 has 14 residues. The germline CDR1 and CDR2 sequences are MNHNS and SASEGT. About this clone itself: Its cognate antigen is unknown.

The origin of this receptor is a boy aged 5-17 years in good health and CMV-seronegative. The sample taken for sequencing was PBMCs. The rearrangement links TRBV6-1 to TRBJ2-1; 11 nucleotides match TRBD1. CDR3 bases: TGTGCCAGCAGTGGGCGGACAGGGGGCTATGAGCAGTTCTTC. Its protein is CASSGRTGGYEQFF.